The next 23 T cell receptor beta chains were all read from a single sample in a study of T cell clonality in common variable immunodeficiency. Profiling relied on immunoSEQ multiplex PCR, and the TCRdb table lists in-frame clones only, not all of them. The specimen has about 35,000 clones, none found just once. Specimen: peripheral blood mononuclear cells. These receptors originate from a person aged 18 to 69 in good health.

This clone was picked up many times. Read data end 3 residues before the CDR3 end; the end is taken from the germline J gene. The gene calls are TRBV10-1 and TRBJ2-5; TRBD1 matches at 10 bases. V gave up 5 bases and J gave up 5 bases; unmatched junction bases: 5. The CDR3 is 14 amino acids. Germline CDR1 reads WNHNN; CDR2 reads SYGVQD (reference sequence). CDR3 residues: CASSQGTGVETQYF. The part of the CDR3 DNA that was read is TGCGCCAGCAGTCAAGGGACAGGGGTGGAGACC.

This clone showed up many times. The read stops 3 residues short of the end of the CDR3; the missing end is completed from the germline J gene. The rearrangement joins TRBV29-1 to TRBJ1-2, with D unclear. V lost 0 bases to trimming and J lost 4 bases, with 15 bases between them. This CDR3 is built from 15 residues. Looked up from germline, CDR1 is SQVTM and CDR2 is ANQGSEA. The CDR3 bases that were read are TGCAGCGTTGAAGAGGGCAGCCCCTCGCCCTATGGC. Translated, it gives CSVEEGSPSPYG. The CDR3 reads in full as CSVEEGSPSPYGYTF.

With regard to this clone: The read comes to an end 3 residues before the CDR3 does, leaving the germline J gene to fill in the end. The J gene is TRBJ1-3, the V gene TRBV13; D not certain. The germline V gene has CDR1 PRHDT and CDR2 FYEKMQ (reference sequence). V gave up 2 bases and J gave up 0 bases, with 11 bases separating them. The CDR3 contains 16 residues. CDR3 residues: CASSLRTRSSGNTIYF. CDR3 bases read: TGTGCCAGCAGCTTAAGGACTCGAAGCTCTGGAAACACC.

This clone appeared a few times. The sequence runs out 3 residues before the end of the CDR3; the remainder is reconstructed from the germline J gene. V gene TRBV18 combines with J gene TRBJ1-2, with a weak D call TRBD1 (6 bases). Trimming took off 3 bases at V and 3 bases at J, with 17 bases between the two ends. Germline loops: CDR1 KGHSH, CDR2 LQKENI. The CDR3 length is 16 residues. The CDR3 region is CASSPLQGEGDYGYTF. CDR3 bases read: TGTGCCAGCTCACCTCTACAGGGCGAAGGAGACTATGGC.

This clone was detected only a few times. Coverage ceases 3 residues before the CDR3 finishes, and the germline J gene fills in the end. This chain joins TRBV19 and TRBJ2-2; TRBD2 is a possible D gene (6 bases). This CDR3 contains 15 residues. Germline lookup yields CDR1 LNHDA and CDR2 SQIVND (reference sequence). The sequenced part of the CDR3 DNA is TGTGCCAGTAGTCCCCAGGCCGGAGGGAGGACACCG. As protein: CASSPQAGGRTP. The full-length CDR3 reads as CASSPQAGGRTPLFF.

Note on this clone: The CDR3 extends 3 residues past the end of the read, so its final part is completed from the germline J gene. The V gene is TRBV5-1, the J gene TRBJ2-7, with D possibly matching TRBD2 (5 bases). Trimming left V 3 bases short and J 5 bases short, with 12 bases between. Germline V gene data show CDR1 as SGHRS and CDR2 as YFSETQ. The CDR3 contains 13 residues. The CDR3 reads CASSSHGLNEQYF. The covered CDR3 bases are TGCGCCAGCAGCTCGCACGGACTCAACGAG.

The sample holds many counts of this clone. From the germline J gene comes the end of the CDR3, since the read stops 3 residues before it. The chain uses TRBV7-2 and TRBJ2-7; TRBD1 is a possible D gene (5 bases). Trimming left V 2 bases short and J 3 bases short, with 8 bases between. CDR1 and CDR2 (germline): SGHTA, FQGNSA. The CDR3 covers 13 residues. CDR3 in amino acids: CASSLRGYYEQYF. The sequenced CDR3 bases are TGTGCCAGCAGCTTAAGGGGTTACTACGAG.

This clone has at least ten counts. Read sequence stops 3 residues before the CDR3 end, and the germline J gene provides the missing end. The chain combines TRBV6-4 with TRBJ2-7, with 10 positions matching TRBD2. V shed 3 bases, J shed 6 bases, and the junction held 2 bases outside the gene matches. The CDR3 covers 13 residues. Germline CDR1 is MRHNA and CDR2 is SNTAGT. The CDR3 reads CASSEGLALEQYF. The sequenced part of the CDR3 DNA is TGTGCCAGCAGTGAGGGACTAGCGCTCGAG.

This clone occurred many times. Coverage ceases 3 residues before the CDR3 finishes, and the germline J gene fills in the end. The chain has TRBV6-4 and TRBJ2-3; possible D gene TRBD2, 6 bases. The germline CDR1 and CDR2 sequences are MRHNA and SNTAGT. The CDR3 runs to 15 residues. The V end lost 2 bases, the J end lost 3 bases, and 12 bases lay between the germline ends. The CDR3 is CASSDGGQTTDTQYF. The DNA read from the CDR3 is TGTGCCAGCAGTGACGGAGGGCAAACGACAGATACG.

This clone was observed at least ten times. The observed sequence ends 3 residues before the CDR3 terminus, with the missing tail filled in from the germline J gene. The chain recombines TRBV7-2 with TRBJ2-2; no definite D call. CDR1 is SGHTA, CDR2 FQGNSA, per germline. The CDR3 extends over 14 amino acids. V gave up 1 base and J gave up 1 base, with 4 bases separating them. CDR3 loop: CASSLEGNTGELFF. CDR3 DNA (partial): TGTGCCAGCAGCTTAGAAGGGAACACCGGGGAG.

This clone was seen many times. The read terminates 3 residues before the CDR3 end, so the remaining end is supplied by the germline J gene. The V call is TRBV5-4, the J call TRBJ2-3, with 8 positions matching TRBD2. The CDR3 is 14 residues long. CDR1 and CDR2 (germline): SGHNT, YYREEE (reference sequence). The CDR3 bases that were read are TGTGCCAGCAGCTTTAGCGGGATTGAAGAGACG. It yields the protein CASSFSGIEET. In full, the CDR3 reads CASSFSGIEETQYF. The whole variable domain, filled in from reference TRBV5-4 and TRBJ2-3, reads ETGVTQSPTHLIKTRGQQVTLRCSSQSGHNTVSWYQQALGQGPQFIFQYYREEENGRGNFPPRFSGLQFPNYSSELNVNALELDDSALYLCASSFSGIEETQYFGPGTRLTVL.

This clone was observed at least ten times. Read coverage stops 3 residues before the CDR3 terminus; the germline J gene supplies the remainder. The chain uses TRBV7-1 and TRBJ1-6; 10 nucleotides agree with TRBD1. TRBV7-1 is known as an ORF, though its function is uncertain. V dropped 2 bases and J dropped 5; count of bases not matched to a gene: 12. The CDR3 is made up of 19 amino acids. The CDR3 is CASSSLVGTGVSDNSPLHF. Partial CDR3 DNA: TGTGCCAGCAGCTCACTTGTCGGGACAGGGGTTTCCGATAATTCACCC.

This clone occurred a few times. The read stops 3 residues short of the end of the CDR3; the missing end is completed from the germline J gene. The chain has TRBV6-2 or TRBV6-3 and TRBJ2-3; D is perhaps TRBD2 (6 bases). The CDR3 totals 16 residues. Germline V gene sequence: CDR1 MNHEY, CDR2 SVGEGT. The covered CDR3 bases are TGTGCCAGCAGTTACTCTCGGCTAGCAGCCCGGGAGACG. It encodes CASSYSRLAARET. In full, the CDR3 is CASSYSRLAARETQYF.

In the case of this clone: One base away lies a much larger clone, so this may be a sequencing read error. The read gets to within 3 residues of the CDR3 end, and the germline J gene fills in the rest. Other nucleotide sequences from this sample produce the same CDR3. The rearrangement joins TRBV20-1 to TRBJ2-3; TRBD2 might be the D (6 bases). Germline CDR1 reads DFQATT; CDR2 reads SNEGSKA (reference sequence). V lost 6 bases and J 2 bases, leaving 18 bases between the germline ends. The length of the CDR3 is 15 residues. The CDR3 spells CSAAPGSGHTDTQYF. The part of the CDR3 DNA that was read is TGCAGTGCCGCCCCAGGTAGCGGACACACAGATACG.

This clone appeared many times. Partial CDR3 DNA: TGCAGTGCTAGACCACTAGCGGGAGTAGGAGAGACC. Amino acid sequence: CSARPLAGVGET. The whole CDR3 region reads CSARPLAGVGETQYF. The V and J genes are TRBV20-1 and TRBJ2-5, with 11 bases identical to TRBD2. The CDR3 end is not reached by the read, which stops 3 residues before it; the germline J gene fills it in. Losses at the gene ends were 2 bases for V and 4 bases for J; bases not matched to a gene: 6. The CDR3 is 15 amino acids. Germline CDR1 reads DFQATT; CDR2 reads SNEGSKA (reference sequence).

This clone was found a few times. The read ends 3 residues early relative to the CDR3; the germline J gene fills the gap. J is TRBJ2-2 and V is TRBV2, with 8 positions matching TRBD1. From germline, CDR1 is SNHLY and CDR2 FYNNEI. The CDR3 spans 13 residues. CDR3 protein: CASTTGETPPLFF. The covered CDR3 bases are TGTGCCAGCACGACAGGGGAAACGCCCCCG.

Ten or more counts support this clone. The read stops 3 residues short of the end of the CDR3; the missing end is completed from the germline J gene. This chain links TRBV7-2 with TRBJ1-1; D perhaps matches TRBD1 (5 bases). The CDR3 is 14 residues long. Deletions cut 6 bases from V and 1 base from J, with 12 bases between. Germline CDR1 is SGHTA and CDR2 is FQGNSA. CDR3 in amino acids: CASSIPDRNTEAFF. The sequenced part of the CDR3 DNA is TGTGCCAGCAGTATCCCAGACAGGAACACTGAA.

This clone was counted ten times or more. The observed sequence ends 3 residues before the CDR3 terminus, with the missing tail filled in from the germline J gene. The V call is TRBV2, the J call TRBJ2-7; TRBD1 might be the D (5 bases). The CDR3 is 12 amino acids. The germline V gene encodes CDR1 SNHLY and CDR2 FYNNEI. V lost 7 bases, J lost 6 bases, and 13 bases lay in between. The CDR3 spells CASNQDSLEQYF. The sequenced part of the CDR3 DNA is TGTGCCAGCAATCAAGACAGTCTCGAG.

This clone appeared many times. Read coverage stops 3 residues before the CDR3 terminus; the germline J gene supplies the remainder. This chain links TRBV30 with TRBJ1-2; maybe TRBD1 (6 bases). The length of the CDR3 is 13 residues. Trimming left V 6 bases short and J 4 bases short, with 15 bases between. Germline assignment: CDR1 GTSNPN and CDR2 SVGIG (reference sequence). CDR3 DNA, as far as it was read: TGTGCCTGTCTACAGGGTCCGGGCTATGGC. Translating gives CACLQGPGYG. The whole CDR3 reads CACLQGPGYGYTF.

This clone showed up many times. The CDR3 is cut off 3 residues early in the read; its end comes from the germline J gene. This sequence joins TRBV2 and TRBJ1-2; 8 positions match TRBD1. The germline CDR1 and CDR2 sequences are SNHLY and FYNNEI. CDR3 length equals 15 residues. The ends lost 6 bases at V and 3 bases at J; junction bases unmatched: 9. This CDR3 is CASSYRPTGDYGYTF. Incomplete CDR3 DNA: TGTGCCAGCAGCTACCGTCCGACAGGGGACTATGGC.

This clone showed up many times. The read terminates 3 residues ahead of where the CDR3 ends, so the germline J gene completes it. This chain links TRBV28 with TRBJ2-2; TRBD2 aligns across 15 bases. The CDR3 sequence is 16 residues long. V lost 2 bases, J lost 6 bases, and 1 base stayed unmatched. Germline CDR1 MDHEN, CDR2 SYDVKM. CDR3 residues: CASSLGLAGGSGELFF. The part of the CDR3 DNA that was read is TGTGCCAGCAGTTTAGGACTAGCGGGAGGGTCCGGGGAG.

This clone is medium-sized in the sample. Read sequence stops 3 residues before the CDR3 end, and the germline J gene provides the missing end. The chain combines TRBV30 with TRBJ2-5, with D unresolved. Germline CDR1 reads GTSNPN; CDR2 reads SVGIG (reference sequence). Trimming removed 2 bases from V and 7 bases from J, with 20 bases in between. There are 15 residues in the CDR3. This CDR3 reads CAWSSTPQNSGTQYF. CDR3 bases read: TGTGCCTGGAGTTCTACCCCCCAAAATTCGGGGACC.

Points on this clone: The sequence runs out 3 residues before the end of the CDR3; the remainder is reconstructed from the germline J gene. Other DNA variants within this sample encode the same CDR3. The chain recombines TRBV11-2 with TRBJ1-5; 11 nucleotides agree with TRBD1. Germline-derived CDR1 and CDR2 are SGHAT and FQNNGV. The trim removed 5 bases at V and 7 bases at J, leaving 4 bases unmatched. CDR3 size: 14 residues. CDR3 sequence: CASSPGTGGQPQHF. Incomplete CDR3 DNA: TGTGCCAGCAGCCCCGGGACAGGGGGGCAGCCC.